The 27 T cell receptor beta chains reported below all come from one sample, sequenced in a study of cytomegalovirus exposure and HLA in healthy donors. The PCR had 60 Vbeta and 13 Jbeta primers. Libraries were prepared by immunoSEQ multiplex PCR; TCRdb keeps only in-frame clonotypes and omits some of them. The table lists about 46,000 clones. Sequences were obtained from PBMCs. The origin of the receptors is a woman in her forties in good health and CMV-seronegative.

CDR3: CASSLARKPTDTQYF. The CDR3 DNA follows: TGTGCCAGCAGCTTAGCGAGGAAACCCACAGATACGCAGTATTTT. This chain joins TRBV7-9 and TRBJ2-3; D call uncertain. The CDR3 is made up of 15 amino acids. The ends were cut back, 0 bases at V and 2 bases at J, with 9 bases in the middle. The germline V gene encodes CDR1 SEHNR and CDR2 FQNEAQ (reference sequence).

The chain combines TRBV9 with TRBJ2-2; tentative D call: TRBD1 (6 bases). Trimming took off 4 bases at V and 2 bases at J, with 18 bases between the two ends. The CDR3 runs 17 residues. CDR1 is SGDLS, CDR2 YYNGEE, per germline. CDR3 DNA sequence: TGTGCCAGCAGCTTCGCAATGGGGACACTCAACACCGGGGAGCTGTTTTTT. Its translation: CASSFAMGTLNTGELFF. The whole variable domain, remainder taken from reference TRBV9 and TRBJ2-2, is DSGVTQTPKHLITATGQRVTLRCSPRSGDLSVYWYQQSLDQGLQFLIQYYNGEERAKGNILERFSAQQFPDLHSELNLSSLELGDSALYFCASSFAMGTLNTGELFFGEGSRLTVL.

The V and J genes are TRBV27 and TRBJ2-1, with 7 bases matching TRBD2. The CDR3 length is 16 residues. From germline, CDR1 is MNHEY and CDR2 SMNVEV (reference sequence). V dropped 5 bases and J dropped 2; count of bases not matched to a gene: 9. In DNA form, the CDR3 reads TGTGCCAGCAGTCCCCGGAGTCTAGCGGCCTACAATGAGCAGTTCTTC. This translates into CASSPRSLAAYNEQFF.

The CDR3 bases are TGCGCCAGCAGCCCGGACATTGGGAATGGCTACACCTTC. This gives the protein CASSPDIGNGYTF. The chain uses TRBV5-1 and TRBJ1-2; possible D gene TRBD1, 5 bases. This CDR3 has 13 amino acids. Trimming took 4 bases from V and 6 from J, leaving 13 bases between them. Germline V gene sequence: CDR1 SGHRS, CDR2 YFSETQ.

DNA of the CDR3: TGTGCCTGGACTGGACAGGGGCCCAATCAGCCCCAGCATTTT. It is translated as CAWTGQGPNQPQHF. The chain recombines TRBV30 with TRBJ1-5, with 9 bases that match TRBD1. V lost 4 bases to trimming and J lost 3 bases; unmatched junction nucleotides: 4. Germline V gene data show CDR1 as GTSNPN and CDR2 as SVGIG (reference sequence). This CDR3 has 14 amino acids.

The gene calls are TRBV25-1 and TRBJ1-1, with 7 nucleotides matching TRBD1. In germline, CDR1 is MGHDK, CDR2 SYGVNS. CDR3 length: 16 amino acids. V was clipped by 1 base and J by 1 base; unmatched bases: 6. The CDR3 bases are TGTGCCAGCAGTGAATCCCGGGGACAGAAGAACACTGAAGCTTTCTTT. Amino acid sequence: CASSESRGQKNTEAFF.

The rearrangement uses TRBV4-1 and TRBJ2-7, with D uncertain. V was trimmed by 1 base and J by 5 bases, leaving 6 bases between them. The CDR3 runs to 12 residues. Germline loops: CDR1 MGHRA, CDR2 YSYEKL. The CDR3, as DNA: TGCGCCAGCAGCCAAGTCTCAGACGAGCAGTACTTC. It yields the protein CASSQVSDEQYF.

The J gene is TRBJ2-5, the V gene TRBV9; maybe TRBD1 (6 bases). CDR3 length: 16 residues. Deletions cut 2 bases from V and 6 bases from J, with 20 bases between. CDR1 and CDR2 (germline): SGDLS, YYNGEE. The CDR3 nucleotides are TGTGCCAGCAGCGTTGGGAAGGGGGTCTTAACAAAGACCCAGTACTTC. It yields the protein CASSVGKGVLTKTQYF.

V usage is TRBV28 and J usage is TRBJ2-3; D is perhaps TRBD1 (6 bases). The CDR3 consists of 14 residues. The germline gives CDR1 MDHEN, CDR2 SYDVKM. Trimming removed 5 bases from V and 3 bases from J, with 12 bases in between. The CDR3 region has the DNA TGTGCCAGCAGTGTGGGGACAAGGACAGATACGCAGTATTTT. Amino acids: CASSVGTRTDTQYF. The whole variable domain, filled in from reference TRBV28 and TRBJ2-3, reads DVKVTQSSRYLVKRTGEKVFLECVQDMDHENMFWYRQDPGLGLRLIYFSYDVKMKEKGDIPEGYSVSREKKERFSLILESASTNQTSMYLCASSVGTRTDTQYFGPGTRLTVL.

This sequence joins TRBV4-3 and TRBJ1-5; 7 bases align to TRBD1. Trimming took 4 bases from V and 5 from J; bases not matched to a gene: 8. The germline gives CDR1 LGHNA, CDR2 YSLEER. The CDR3 covers 15 residues. This CDR3 reads CASSPGQDLYQPQHF. The CDR3, as DNA: TGCGCCAGCAGCCCAGGACAGGACCTCTATCAGCCCCAGCATTTT.

The gene calls are TRBV28 and TRBJ2-7; 10 nucleotides match TRBD1. Germline V gene data show CDR1 as MDHEN and CDR2 as SYDVKM. This CDR3 is 16 amino acids long. V lost 2 bases, J lost 1 base, and 5 bases stayed unmatched. This CDR3 reads CASSLSVGQGSYEQYF. In nucleotides, the CDR3 is TGTGCCAGCAGTTTAAGTGTGGGACAGGGGTCCTACGAGCAGTACTTC.

V gene TRBV19 combines with J gene TRBJ2-7; the match to TRBD2 covers 10 bases. Germline-derived CDR1 and CDR2 are LNHDA and SQIVND (reference sequence). V shed 3 bases and J 3 bases; nucleotides not matched to a gene: 8. This CDR3 is built from 16 residues. CDR3 coding DNA: TGTGCCAGTAGTATCACTAGCGGGATTATGAACTACGAGCAGTACTTC. Translated, it gives CASSITSGIMNYEQYF.

This chain links TRBV11-3 with TRBJ2-2; 7 nucleotides agree with TRBD2. V gave up 4 bases and J gave up 2 bases; unmatched junction bases: 4. CDR3 length: 15 residues. Per the germline V gene, CDR1 is SGHNT and CDR2 is YENEEA. This CDR3 is CASSWGGRNTGELFF. In nucleotides, the CDR3 is TGTGCCAGCAGCTGGGGCGGGAGAAACACCGGGGAGCTGTTTTTT.

The gene calls are TRBV9 and TRBJ2-3, with a tentative D call TRBD2 (6 bases). This CDR3 has 16 amino acids. Germline CDR1 reads SGDLS; CDR2 reads YYNGEE. The germline V and J ends were trimmed by 0 bases and 2 bases, with 13 bases remaining between them. The CDR3, as DNA: TGTGCCAGCAGCGTAGGTGGATTAGCGGCCACAGATACGCAGTATTTT. Protein product: CASSVGGLAATDTQYF. Full variable domain (rest looked up from reference TRBV9 and TRBJ2-3): DSGVTQTPKHLITATGQRVTLRCSPRSGDLSVYWYQQSLDQGLQFLIQYYNGEERAKGNILERFSAQQFPDLHSELNLSSLELGDSALYFCASSVGGLAATDTQYFGPGTRLTVL.

V usage is TRBV4-3 and J usage is TRBJ1-1; D call uncertain. CDR1 is LGHNA and CDR2 is YSLEER in the germline V gene. This CDR3 region has 13 residues. V lost 1 base, J lost 0 bases, and 3 bases lay in between. The CDR3 here is CASSQGVNTEAFF. CDR3 DNA: TGCGCCAGCAGCCAAGGAGTGAACACTGAAGCTTTCTTT.

This chain joins TRBV7-9 and TRBJ1-1; TRBD1 might be the D (5 bases). Looked up from germline, CDR1 is SEHNR and CDR2 is FQNEAQ (reference sequence). Trimming took 1 base from V and 8 from J, leaving 8 bases between them. The CDR3 spans 12 residues. The CDR3 protein is CASSLVNREAFF. The CDR3, as DNA: TGTGCCAGCAGCTTAGTGAACAGGGAAGCTTTCTTT.

The V call is TRBV2, the J call TRBJ2-7, with 9 bases that match TRBD1. Germline lookup yields CDR1 SNHLY and CDR2 FYNNEI. The CDR3 contains 15 residues. Trimming cost V 4 bases and J 1 base; bases outside gene matches: 5. The CDR3 protein is CASSGDRETSYEQYF. The DNA of the CDR3 is TGTGCCAGCAGTGGGGACAGGGAGACGTCCTACGAGCAGTACTTC. The entire variable domain, with the rest obtained from reference TRBV2 and TRBJ2-7, is as follows: EPEVTQTPSHQVTQMGQEVILRCVPISNHLYFYWYRQILGQKVEFLVSFYNNEISEKSEIFDDQFSVERPDGSNFTLKIRSTKLEDSAMYFCASSGDRETSYEQYFGPGTRLTVT.

The rearrangement joins TRBV5-4 to TRBJ1-5, with TRBD1 matching over 8 bases. Germline CDR1 is SGHNT and CDR2 is YYREEE (reference sequence). CDR3 size: 14 residues. Trimming took 4 bases from V and 5 from J; bases not matched to a gene: 5. The CDR3 here is CASSPRDRYQPQHF. The CDR3 DNA reads TGTGCCAGCAGCCCCCGGGACAGGTATCAGCCCCAGCATTTT.

The genes are TRBV5-4 and TRBJ2-2; weak D call: TRBD2 (5 bases). V was cut by 1 base and J by 7 bases, with 11 bases left in between. The CDR3 totals 14 residues. Germline V lookup: CDR1 SGHNT, CDR2 YYREEE (reference sequence). The CDR3 protein is CASSLSGSGGELFF. The DNA for the CDR3 is TGTGCCAGCAGCTTGAGCGGTTCGGGCGGGGAGCTGTTTTTT.

About this clone itself: At one boundary the junction diverges from the germline segment, which might be a read error. This chain joins TRBV10-3 and TRBJ1-5; tentatively, D is TRBD1 (5 bases). The CDR3 runs to 14 residues. The germline V gene encodes CDR1 ENHRY and CDR2 SYGVKD. In DNA form, the CDR3 reads TGTGCCATCAGTGAGAGGCAGGGTAACCAGCACCAGCATTTT. It yields the protein CAISERQGNQHQHF.

The chain combines TRBV19 with TRBJ1-1; unclear D gene. Trimming took 6 bases from V and 1 from J, leaving 18 bases between them. CDR1 is LNHDA and CDR2 is SQIVND in the germline V gene (reference sequence). CDR3 length: 16 amino acids. CDR3 loop: CASSPRGGWGNTEAFF. CDR3 nucleotide sequence: TGTGCCAGTAGCCCCCGGGGAGGCTGGGGGAACACTGAAGCTTTCTTT.

The chain couples TRBV14 to TRBJ1-1; D gene uncertain. V lost 5 bases, J lost 1 base, and 11 bases lay in between. CDR3 length equals 14 residues. Germline V gene data show CDR1 as SGHDN and CDR2 as FVKESK. Here the CDR3 reads CASSARQGNTEAFF. Written as DNA, the CDR3 is TGTGCCAGCAGCGCCCGACAAGGGAACACTGAAGCTTTCTTT. The variable domain in full, with the rest retrieved from reference TRBV14 and TRBJ1-1, is EAGVTQFPSHSVIEKGQTVTLRCDPISGHDNLYWYRRVMGKEIKFLLHFVKESKQDESGMPNNRFLAERTGGTYSTLKVQPAELEDSGVYFCASSARQGNTEAFFGQGTRLTVV.

The chain employs TRBV7-9 and TRBJ2-3; 12 bases are shared with TRBD2. The CDR3 is made up of 16 amino acids. Germline assignment: CDR1 SEHNR and CDR2 FQNEAQ (reference sequence). After removal of 5 bases from V and 6 bases from J, the junction contained 9 bases not matched to a gene. The CDR3 region has the DNA TGTGCCAGCAGCGGGAGGACTAGCGGGATATTGGATACGCAGTATTTT. Translating it yields CASSGRTSGILDTQYF.

The rearrangement uses TRBV11-3 and TRBJ2-5; 8 nucleotides agree with TRBD2. CDR1 is SGHNT, CDR2 YENEEA, per germline. The ends lost 3 bases at V and 0 bases at J; junction bases unmatched: 6. This CDR3 has 16 residues. The CDR3 DNA reads TGTGCCAGCAGCTTGGGTAGCGGGGTAAACCAAGAGACCCAGTACTTC. Translating gives CASSLGSGVNQETQYF.

The gene calls are TRBV5-1 and TRBJ2-5; 14 positions agree with TRBD2. The CDR3 has 15 amino acids. The V segment lost 3 bases and the J segment 5 bases; nucleotides outside the gene matches: 3. Germline CDR1 SGHRS, CDR2 YFSETQ. This CDR3 is CASSSRTSGRETQYF. CDR3 in DNA: TGCGCCAGCAGCTCCAGGACTAGCGGGAGGGAGACCCAGTACTTC.

In nucleotides, the CDR3 is TGTGCCAGCCAGGAGACAGGGGAATCACCCCTCCACTTT. Protein sequence: CASQETGESPLHF. The chain uses TRBV18 and TRBJ1-6; 8 nucleotides match TRBD1. V shed 8 bases, J shed 10 bases, and the junction held 7 bases outside the gene matches. Per germline, CDR1 KGHSH and CDR2 LQKENI. CDR3 size: 13 residues.

The chain joins TRBV30 to TRBJ2-3, with 10 bases identical to TRBD2. Trimming removed 4 bases from V and 0 bases from J; junction bases left unmatched: 4. The CDR3 runs to 15 residues. CDR1 and CDR2 from the germline V gene are GTSNPN and SVGIG (reference sequence). In DNA form, the CDR3 reads TGTGCCTGGACGGGACTAGCGCAGAGCACAGATACGCAGTATTTT. Its translation is CAWTGLAQSTDTQYF.